This entry describes one TCR beta chain. The data were obtained in a study of cytomegalovirus exposure and HLA in healthy donors. PCR involved 60 Vbeta and 13 Jbeta primers. TCRdb's table, derived via immunoSEQ multiplex PCR, lists solely in-frame clones and lacks some. The sample holds under 150,000 clones; approximately 83% are singletons and the top ten take around 2.4%. CDR1 is SNHLY and CDR2 is FYNNEI in the germline V gene. The CDR3 has 14 residues. Trimming cost V 2 bases and J 6 bases; bases outside gene matches: 2. Sequences were obtained from PBMCs. The clonotype originates from a male donor in good health and CMV-seronegative. The chain employs TRBV2 and TRBJ2-1, with 9 bases fitting TRBD1. Written as DNA, the CDR3 is TGTGCCAGCAGTGAAAAGACAGGGGGCAATGAGCAGTTCTTC. Translating it yields CASSEKTGGNEQFF. The full variable domain, in which reference TRBV2 and TRBJ2-1 provide the parts outside the CDR3, is EPEVTQTPSHQVTQMGQEVILRCVPISNHLYFYWYRQILGQKVEFLVSFYNNEISEKSEIFDDQFSVERPDGSNFTLKIRSTKLEDSAMYFCASSEKTGGNEQFFGPGTRLTVL.